This TCR beta chain emerged from a study of cytomegalovirus exposure and HLA in healthy donors. Study-wide context: A later analysis reported the same platform for the 100 to 150 validation repertoires and the approximately 720 first-cohort repertoires. Overall study findings and caveats: The investigators catalogued about 170 TCR beta chains as cytomegalovirus-associated. A few CMV-associated chains proved CMV antigen-specific in vitro.

CDR3 length: 15 amino acids. J was trimmed by 10 bases and V by 1 base; bases with no gene match: 7. The germline CDR1 and CDR2 sequences are MNHEY and SMNVEV (reference sequence). Using immunoSEQ multiplex PCR, the repertoire was profiled, and TCRdb retains in-frame clones only, with some absent. This sample yields 150,000 to 200,000 clones, of which about 87% are seen a single time; about 1.5% belongs to the top ten. Comments on this clone: What it binds is not known.

The sequence was collected from a young woman in good health and CMV-seronegative. The chain couples TRBV27 to TRBJ1-5; 10 bases map to TRBD1. Sequenced sample: PBMCs. For the CDR3, the DNA is TGTGCCAGCAGTTTATACCTCGGGACAGGGGCTCCCCAGCATTTT. Translated: CASSLYLGTGAPQHF.